The sequence of this TCR beta chain was determined in a study of MAIT cells during Salmonella Paratyphi A infection (dated by TCRdb to about 2017). Concerning the study at large: A single dose of 1-5x10^3 CFU of S. Paratyphi A strain NVGH308 was ingested by adult volunteers aged 18 to 60. Diagnosed volunteers received ciprofloxacin 500 mg twice daily for 14 days starting at diagnosis.

Overall study outcomes, separate from this receptor: Space occupied by over-represented MAIT clonotypes fell significantly from baseline to mid-infection (roughly 0.17 to 0.10), with no significant post-infection difference. MAIT TRBV usage was oligoclonal with a preference for TRBV20 and TRBV6, and infection appeared not to change this usage. Although the availability of volunteer samples limited sample sizes, the sizes were judged adequate for detecting differences between groups. Compared with healthy controls, diagnosed volunteers had more expansion or contraction among the top five MAIT clonotypes (about 0.5 versus 0.13), a finding that suggests the repertoire is reshaped by infection.

This clonotype is labeled large (0.1 to 1%). There is no known antigen for this receptor. No clone much larger than this one lies a single base away; base qualities are absent. Taken from the germline V gene (reference sequence), the CDR1 and CDR2 loops are DFQATT and SNEGSKA. From its cysteine to its phenylalanine, the CDR3 spans 15 amino acids. The sequence is cut down to CDR3 DNA, 45 bases in frame from base 1. Germline trimming: 4 bases from V, 10 bases from J; junction bases outside gene matches: 13. The label giving this sample's time point can be read as: after infection, following antibiotic treatment. MAIT cells, defined as Valpha7.2+ CD161+ T cells, were identified and sorted by flow cytometry. Circulating MAIT cell TCRbeta repertoires were profiled longitudinally in 5 to 7 volunteers in whom enteric fever developed after controlled oral challenge with live Salmonella Paratyphi A. Each diagnosed volunteer contributed MAIT cell samples at pre-infection, mid-infection and post-infection timepoints. Enteric fever was diagnosed on the basis of Paratyphi A bacteremia and/or persistent fever above 38 degrees C lasting more than 12 hours. Infection was diagnosed in challenged volunteers between day 4 and day 7 after challenge. For RNA extraction, roughly 5,000 to 11,000 MAIT cells from each sample were sorted straight into RNAqueous-Micro lysis buffer. Lymphoprep gradient centrifugation was used to isolate peripheral blood mononuclear cells from blood samples and leukocyte cones. Sorting was done on either a BD FACSAria Fusion or a BD FACSAria III sorter.

Library preparation employed 5' RACE. TCRbeta was amplified by two rounds of PCR with Phusion High-Fidelity polymerase, and sample-specific barcodes were added in the primers. TCRbeta libraries were generated by template-switch cDNA synthesis with SMARTScribe reverse transcriptase and a TRBC-specific primer. The barcoded samples were pooled and then prepared using the NEBNext Ultra DNA Library Prep Kit for Illumina. Sequencing of the libraries took place on an Illumina MiSeq using the MiSeq reagent kit v2, 300 cycles. The paper's processing steps were these. Reads were demultiplexed by barcode with Jemultiplexer and aligned with MiTCR using default parameters. Non-functional sequences were filtered out with VDJtools, and clonotypes were defined by amino acid sequence, with frequencies based on assigned sequence reads. In the clonal space homeostasis analysis, clonotypes were grouped by frequency into over-represented (0.05-1), large, medium and small bins. TCRdb reworked the public reads: Q25 trimming with fastp, MiXCR clone assembly, productive beta chains retained. Identical CDR3 proteins give one entry, which carries the most common genes and DNA. These V and J calls derive from TCRdb rather than the authors' analysis. The sample has some 540 distinct CDR3 sequences on record, 35% to 45% of them singletons. The ten largest clones capture approximately 66% of the sample.

The rearrangement joined TRBV20-1 to TRBJ1-6; 7 bases in between match TRBD1. The sequencing here drew on MAIT cells from blood, taken at the last sampling point of the challenge study. This receptor was taken from a person aged 18 to 75 who was deliberately infected with Salmonella Paratyphi A in a paratyphoid fever challenge study. DNA sequence: TGCAGTGCTAAGGAGGGGGCGGATGAGGGCTCACCCCTCCACTTT. Its amino acids are CSAKEGADEGSPLHF.